This T cell receptor (beta chain) was identified in a study of CD8 T cells in Susac syndrome. Peripheral blood CD8+ and CD4+ T cells were profiled by TCR beta sequencing. TEMRA cells were FACS-enriched, while CD8+ and CD4+ T cells were negatively isolated. For this clonotype: Its antigen remains unidentified.

With random hexamers, reverse transcription was performed on roughly 0.5 to 1 ug of RNA. The TCR beta CDR3 was amplified by immunoSEQ multiplex PCR across 54 Vbeta, 13 Jbeta. TCRdb called the immunoSEQ multiplex PCR reads again in MiXCR, with one record for every CDR3 protein. Seen here are about 120,000 distinct CDR3 sequences, less than 95% observed once, and the top ten hold roughly 0.12%. The study, taken as a whole, reports: The study's TCR sequencing and HLA analysis covered a relatively small number of individuals, and the study acknowledged this.

In germline, CDR1 is MNHNY, CDR2 SVGAGI (reference sequence). V was pared by 9 bases and J by 4 bases, with 16 bases between. CDR3 length equals 14 residues. The specimen sequenced was CD8+ T cells from PBMCs. This TCR was recovered from a human donor in good health. The chain carries TRBV6-6 and TRBJ1-5, with D tentatively TRBD1 (5 bases). This CDR3 reads CASQRDGPNQPQHF. CDR3 DNA: TGTGCCAGTCAACGGGACGGACCAAATCAGCCCCAGCATTTT.